The rows below give T cell receptor beta chains drawn from one sample of a study of CXCR3-negative and CXCR3-positive naive CD8 T cells. TCRdb re-called the 5' RACE reads, yielding one record per CDR3 amino acid sequence without DNA. The sample has about 120,000 distinct CDR3 sequences, and its top ten clones hold around 0.35%. The specimen sequenced was naive CXCR3+ CD8+ T cells from blood. Source of these receptors: a human donor in good health. Some clones in this sample may be carry-over from other donors' samples. CDR3s include the opening cysteine and the closing phenylalanine or tryptophan.

v_call	j_call	cdr3_aa
TRBV3-1	TRBJ2-2	CASSLLNTGELFF
TRBV14	TRBJ2-1	CASSIGTGDEQFF
TRBV28	TRBJ2-5	CASREGRIQETQYF
TRBV13	TRBJ1-5	CASSSGRRNQPQHF
TRBV13	TRBJ1-2	CASSLQRTDGYTF
TRBV20-1	TRBJ1-1	CSARYSRATTWNTEAFF
TRBV5-1	TRBJ2-3	CASSWRLEDTQYF
TRBV28	TRBJ2-7	CASSLGDIILGYEQYF
TRBV27	TRBJ2-7	CASSLTTGEQYF
TRBV13	TRBJ1-2	CASSLGWDRDSGGHYGYTF
TRBV14	TRBJ2-3	CASSQVRIDTQYF
TRBV7-9	TRBJ2-1	CASGLWTANEQFF
TRBV27	TRBJ2-7	CASRPGQSSYEQYF
TRBV20-1	TRBJ2-7	CSARDLASGESYEQYF
TRBV24-1	TRBJ2-1	CATSDGLVLGNEQFF
TRBV28	TRBJ2-2	CASSPLAGGNTGELFF
TRBV20-1	TRBJ2-1	CSAPDRVSGEQFF
TRBV28	TRBJ1-5	CASSRDRDNQPQHF
TRBV7-3	TRBJ2-1	CASSLTLRVAEANEQFF
TRBV28	TRBJ2-7	CASSFTGGSFSYEKYF
TRBV10-1	TRBJ1-1	CASTIWTERGKAFF
TRBV27	TRBJ2-7	CASSRSGNLMDEQYF
TRBV7-9	TRBJ2-1	CASLYQTSGRANEQFF
TRBV29-1	TRBJ2-2	CSALGTKAGELFF
TRBV4-1	TRBJ2-7	CASSHHRDYEQYF
TRBV5-1	TRBJ2-7	CASSFGFGTSGTYEQYF
TRBV2	TRBJ2-3	CASSVTPGHKKADTQYF
TRBV28	TRBJ2-5	CASSLGAIQETQYF
TRBV28	TRBJ2-5	CASSFGREGGTETQYF
TRBV7-9	TRBJ2-1	CASTFRGTGLNEQFF
TRBV13	TRBJ2-7	CASSAAGRIYEQYF
TRBV7-6	TRBJ1-1	CASSLSWGAEAFF
TRBV2	TRBJ2-1	CASSDSLPIGHEQFF
TRBV11-3	TRBJ2-5	CASSGDRDGFEAETQYF
TRBV4-2	TRBJ2-1	CASSQDSRGSEQFF
TRBV20-1	TRBJ2-7	CSAPDREHSYEQYF
TRBV9	TRBJ2-3	CASSVTSWGRSTDTQYF
TRBV2	TRBJ2-5	CASSHFPGEETQYF
TRBV13	TRBJ2-1	CASSPRGGVRDEQFF